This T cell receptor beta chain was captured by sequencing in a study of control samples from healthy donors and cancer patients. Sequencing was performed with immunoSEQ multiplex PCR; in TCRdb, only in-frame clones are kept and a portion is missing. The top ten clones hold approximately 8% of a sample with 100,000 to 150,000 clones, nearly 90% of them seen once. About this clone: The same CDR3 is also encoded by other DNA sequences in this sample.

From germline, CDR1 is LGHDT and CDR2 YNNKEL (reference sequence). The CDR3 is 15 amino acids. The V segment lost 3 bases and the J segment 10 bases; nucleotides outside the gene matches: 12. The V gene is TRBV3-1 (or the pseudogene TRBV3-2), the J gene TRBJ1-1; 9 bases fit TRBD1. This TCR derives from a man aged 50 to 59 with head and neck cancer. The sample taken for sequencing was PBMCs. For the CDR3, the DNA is TGTGCCAGCAGCCACGTCTTACAGGGGGCAGGGGGAGCTTTCTTT. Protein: CASSHVLQGAGGAFF.